This T cell receptor beta chain was identified in a study of T cell responses to AZD1222 COVID-19 vaccine. The CDR3 contains 16 residues. The germline gives CDR1 LNHDA, CDR2 SQIVND (reference sequence). V was shortened by 3 bases and J by 2 bases, with 15 bases between the two germline ends. This table comes from immunoSEQ multiplex PCR, and its TCRdb copy is limited to in-frame clones, with some not included. The top ten clones hold around 3.6% of a sample with 150,000 to 200,000 clones, around 94% of them seen once. This clone appeared a single time. Antigen specificity is unknown. Study-wide findings and caveats: Among the donors, most were white British and more were female, and clonal diversity was possibly underestimated. Repertoire sampling was restricted to post-peak T cell response timepoints. The study reported that nearly half of spike-specific TCRs target unmutated variant regions. Seropositive AZD1222 recipients at baseline numbered only six or seven.

Sequenced material: peripheral blood, taken 28 days after the second dose of the MenACWY control vaccine. The chain couples TRBV19 to TRBJ2-3, with no clear D. The sequence was obtained from an adult who received the MenACWY meningococcal vaccine as a control. For the CDR3, the DNA is TGTGCCAGTAGTATTCAGATCTCGATTTCCACAGATACGCAGTATTTT. Its translation is CASSIQISISTDTQYF.